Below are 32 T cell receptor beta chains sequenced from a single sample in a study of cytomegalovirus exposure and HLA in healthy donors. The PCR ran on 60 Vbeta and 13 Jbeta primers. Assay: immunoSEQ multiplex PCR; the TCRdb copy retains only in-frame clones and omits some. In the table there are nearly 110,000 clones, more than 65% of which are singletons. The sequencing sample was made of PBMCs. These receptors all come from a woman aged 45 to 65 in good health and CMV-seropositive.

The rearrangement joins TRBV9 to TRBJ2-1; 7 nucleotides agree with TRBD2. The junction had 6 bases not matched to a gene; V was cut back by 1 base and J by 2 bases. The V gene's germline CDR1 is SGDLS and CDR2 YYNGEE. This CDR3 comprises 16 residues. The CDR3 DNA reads TGTGCCAGCAGCGTATCCTTGGCGGGGGCCTACAATGAGCAGTTCTTC. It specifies CASSVSLAGAYNEQFF.

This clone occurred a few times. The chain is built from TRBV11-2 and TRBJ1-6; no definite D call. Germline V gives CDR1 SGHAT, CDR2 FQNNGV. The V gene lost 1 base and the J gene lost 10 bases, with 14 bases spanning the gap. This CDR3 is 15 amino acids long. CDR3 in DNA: TGTGCCAGCAGCTTAGGTTTACCTAAGAAGTCACCCCTCCACTTT. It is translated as CASSLGLPKKSPLHF. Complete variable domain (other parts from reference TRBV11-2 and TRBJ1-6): EAGVAQSPRYKIIEKRQSVAFWCNPISGHATLYWYQQILGQGPKLLIQFQNNGVVDDSQLPKDRFSAERLKGVDSTLKIQPAKLEDSAVYLCASSLGLPKKSPLHFGNGTRLTVT.

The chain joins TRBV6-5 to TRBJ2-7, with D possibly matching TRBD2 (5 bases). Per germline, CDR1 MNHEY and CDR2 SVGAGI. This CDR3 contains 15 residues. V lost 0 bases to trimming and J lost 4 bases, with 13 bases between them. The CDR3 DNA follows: TGTGCCAGCAGTTACTCGAGGGCCAGGTCATACGAGCAGTACTTC. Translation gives CASSYSRARSYEQYF.

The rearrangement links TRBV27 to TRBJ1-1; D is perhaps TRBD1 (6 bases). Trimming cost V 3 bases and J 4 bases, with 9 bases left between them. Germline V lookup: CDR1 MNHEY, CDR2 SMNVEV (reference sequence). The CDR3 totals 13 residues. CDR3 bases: TGTGCCAGCAGTTTGACAGGTACCACTGAAGCTTTCTTT. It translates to CASSLTGTTEAFF.

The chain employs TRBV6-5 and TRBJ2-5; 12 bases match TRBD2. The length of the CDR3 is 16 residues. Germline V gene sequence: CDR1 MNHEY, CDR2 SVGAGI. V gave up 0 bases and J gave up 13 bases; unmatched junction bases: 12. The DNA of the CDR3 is TGTGCCAGCAGTTACTCGGAGACTAGCGGGGGTCTTGTGAGGTACTTC. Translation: CASSYSETSGGLVRYF.

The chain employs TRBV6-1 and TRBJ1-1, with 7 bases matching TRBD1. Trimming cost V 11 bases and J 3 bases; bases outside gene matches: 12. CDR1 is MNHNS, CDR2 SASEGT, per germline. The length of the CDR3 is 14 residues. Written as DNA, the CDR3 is TGTGCCGTATACTACAGGGGTTCTTACACTGAAGCTTTCTTT. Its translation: CAVYYRGSYTEAFF.

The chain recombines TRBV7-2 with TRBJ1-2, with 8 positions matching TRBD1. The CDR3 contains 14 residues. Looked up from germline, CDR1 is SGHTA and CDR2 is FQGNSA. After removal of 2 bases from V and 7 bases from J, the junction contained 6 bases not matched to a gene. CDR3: CASSLQGATFGYTF. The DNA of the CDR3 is TGTGCCAGCAGCTTACAGGGGGCGACTTTTGGCTACACCTTC.

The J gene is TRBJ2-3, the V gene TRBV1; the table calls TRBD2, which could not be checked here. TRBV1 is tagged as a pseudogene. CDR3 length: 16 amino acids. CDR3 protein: CTIERGTRASTDTQYF. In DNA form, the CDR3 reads TGCACCATCGAGCGGGGGACACGTGCTAGCACAGATACGCAGTATTTT.

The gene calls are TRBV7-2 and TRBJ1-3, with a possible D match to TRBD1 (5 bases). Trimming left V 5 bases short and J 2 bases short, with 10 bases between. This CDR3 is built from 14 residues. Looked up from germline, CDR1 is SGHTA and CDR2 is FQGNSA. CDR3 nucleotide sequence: TGTGCCAGCAGCCTAGGCAGGGCTGGAAACACCATATATTTT. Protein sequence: CASSLGRAGNTIYF.

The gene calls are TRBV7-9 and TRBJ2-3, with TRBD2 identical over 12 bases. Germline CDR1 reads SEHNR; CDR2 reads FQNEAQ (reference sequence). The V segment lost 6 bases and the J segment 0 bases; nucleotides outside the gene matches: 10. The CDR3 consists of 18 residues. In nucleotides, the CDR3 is TGTGCCAGCAGGCCTGCCCTAGCGGGGGGGCCGAGCACAGATACGCAGTATTTT. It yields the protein CASRPALAGGPSTDTQYF.

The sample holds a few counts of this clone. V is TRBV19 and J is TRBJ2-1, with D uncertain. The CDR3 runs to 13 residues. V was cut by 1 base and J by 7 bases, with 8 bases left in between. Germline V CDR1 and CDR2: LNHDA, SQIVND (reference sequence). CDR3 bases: TGTGCCAGTAGTATAGTAGGAGCTAATGAGCAGTTCTTC. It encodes CASSIVGANEQFF.

The CDR3 spells CASSLQQGVSSGNTIYF. The CDR3 nucleotides are TGTGCCAGCAGCTTACAACAGGGGGTATCCTCTGGAAACACCATATATTTT. The chain recombines TRBV7-2 with TRBJ1-3; 8 bases agree with TRBD1. The V segment lost 2 bases and the J segment 0 bases; nucleotides outside the gene matches: 6. The CDR3 runs to 17 residues. Germline V gene data show CDR1 as SGHTA and CDR2 as FQGNSA.

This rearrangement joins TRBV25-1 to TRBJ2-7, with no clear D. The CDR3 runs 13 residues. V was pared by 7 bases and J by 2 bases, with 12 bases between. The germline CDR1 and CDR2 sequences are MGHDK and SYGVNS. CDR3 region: CASTHNPPYEQYF. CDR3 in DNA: TGTGCCAGCACACATAATCCGCCCTACGAGCAGTACTTC.

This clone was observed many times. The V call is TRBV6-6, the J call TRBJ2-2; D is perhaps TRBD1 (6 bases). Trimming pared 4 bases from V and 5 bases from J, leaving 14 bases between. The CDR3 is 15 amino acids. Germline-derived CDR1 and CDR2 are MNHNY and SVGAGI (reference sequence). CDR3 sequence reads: CASSSANRVTGELFF. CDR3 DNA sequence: TGTGCCAGCAGTTCTGCTAACAGGGTTACCGGGGAGCTGTTTTTT.

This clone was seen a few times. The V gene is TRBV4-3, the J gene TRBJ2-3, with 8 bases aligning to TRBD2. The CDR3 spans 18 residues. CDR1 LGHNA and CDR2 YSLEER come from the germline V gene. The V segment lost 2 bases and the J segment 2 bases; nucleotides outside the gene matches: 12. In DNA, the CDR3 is TGCGCCAGCAGCCAACAAACACTAGCGGCCGCCCCCACAGATACGCAGTATTTT. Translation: CASSQQTLAAAPTDTQYF.

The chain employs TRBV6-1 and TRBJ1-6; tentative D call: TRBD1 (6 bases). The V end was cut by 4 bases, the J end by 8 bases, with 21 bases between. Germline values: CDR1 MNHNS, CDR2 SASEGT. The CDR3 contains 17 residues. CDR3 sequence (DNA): TGTGCCAGCAGTGTCCGGGACATTTACGGTCAGGATTCACCCCTCCACTTT. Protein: CASSVRDIYGQDSPLHF.

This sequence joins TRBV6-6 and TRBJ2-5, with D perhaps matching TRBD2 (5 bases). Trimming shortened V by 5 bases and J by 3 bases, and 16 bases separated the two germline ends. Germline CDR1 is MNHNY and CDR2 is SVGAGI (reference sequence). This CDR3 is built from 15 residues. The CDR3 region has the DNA TGTGCCAGCAGTCCGAGACTTTGGGGAGAAGAGACCCAGTACTTC. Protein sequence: CASSPRLWGEETQYF.

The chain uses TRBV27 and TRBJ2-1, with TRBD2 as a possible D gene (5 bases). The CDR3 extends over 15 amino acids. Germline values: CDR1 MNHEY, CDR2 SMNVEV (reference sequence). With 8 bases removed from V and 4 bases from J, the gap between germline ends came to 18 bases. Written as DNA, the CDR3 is TGTGCCAGCGGGAGATTAGAGATAGCGTACAATGAGCAGTTCTTC. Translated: CASGRLEIAYNEQFF.

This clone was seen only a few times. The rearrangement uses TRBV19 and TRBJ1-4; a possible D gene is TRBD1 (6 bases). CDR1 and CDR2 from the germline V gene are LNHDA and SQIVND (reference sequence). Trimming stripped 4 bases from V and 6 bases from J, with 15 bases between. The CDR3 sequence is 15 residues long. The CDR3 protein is CASSSPGHVDEKLFF. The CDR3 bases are TGTGCCAGTAGTAGCCCGGGACACGTCGATGAAAAACTGTTTTTT. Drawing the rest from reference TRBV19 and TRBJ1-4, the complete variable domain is DGGITQSPKYLFRKEGQNVTLSCEQNLNHDAMYWYRQDPGQGLRLIYYSQIVNDFQKGDIAEGYSVSREKKESFPLTVTSAQKNPTAFYLCASSSPGHVDEKLFFGSGTQLSVL.

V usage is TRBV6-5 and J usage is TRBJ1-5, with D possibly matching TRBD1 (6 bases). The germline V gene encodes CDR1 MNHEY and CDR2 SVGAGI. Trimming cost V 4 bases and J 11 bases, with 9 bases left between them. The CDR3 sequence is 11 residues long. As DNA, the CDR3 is TGTGCCAGCAGTTTAGGGGGTTCCCAGCATTTT. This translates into CASSLGGSQHF.

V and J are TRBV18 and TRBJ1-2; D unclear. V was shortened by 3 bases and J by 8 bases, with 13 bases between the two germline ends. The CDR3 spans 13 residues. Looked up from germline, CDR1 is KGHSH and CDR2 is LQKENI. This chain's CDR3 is CASSPLSIWGYTF. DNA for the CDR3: TGTGCCAGCTCACCCCTATCCATATGGGGCTACACCTTC.

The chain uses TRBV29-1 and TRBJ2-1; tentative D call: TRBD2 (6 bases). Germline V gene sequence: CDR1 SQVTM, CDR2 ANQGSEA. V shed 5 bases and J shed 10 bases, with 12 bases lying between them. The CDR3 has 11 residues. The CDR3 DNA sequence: TGCAGCGTTAGGGAGGCGGCGGAGCAGTTCTTC. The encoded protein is CSVREAAEQFF.

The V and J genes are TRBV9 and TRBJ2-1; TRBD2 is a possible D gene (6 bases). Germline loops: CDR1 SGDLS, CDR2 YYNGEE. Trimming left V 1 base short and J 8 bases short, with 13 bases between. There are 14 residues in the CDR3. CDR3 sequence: CASSVLGGNDEQFF. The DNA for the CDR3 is TGTGCCAGCAGCGTACTTGGGGGGAACGATGAGCAGTTCTTC.

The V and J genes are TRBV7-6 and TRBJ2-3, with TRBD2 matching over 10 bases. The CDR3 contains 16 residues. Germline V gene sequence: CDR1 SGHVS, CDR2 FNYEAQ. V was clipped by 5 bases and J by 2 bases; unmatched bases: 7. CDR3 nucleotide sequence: TGTGCCAGCAGCCCTATCGGACTAGCGGTCACAGATACGCAGTATTTT. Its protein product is CASSPIGLAVTDTQYF.

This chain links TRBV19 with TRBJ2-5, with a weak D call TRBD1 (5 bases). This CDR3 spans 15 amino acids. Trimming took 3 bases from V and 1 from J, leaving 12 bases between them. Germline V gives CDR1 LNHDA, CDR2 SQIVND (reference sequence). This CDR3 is CASSMLRQSQETQYF. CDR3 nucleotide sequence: TGTGCCAGTAGTATGCTTAGACAGAGCCAAGAGACCCAGTACTTC.

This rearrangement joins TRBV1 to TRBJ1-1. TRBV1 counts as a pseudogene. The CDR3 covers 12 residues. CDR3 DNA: TGCACCAGCAGCCATGTTAGACTTGAAGCTTTCTTT. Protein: CTSSHVRLEAFF.

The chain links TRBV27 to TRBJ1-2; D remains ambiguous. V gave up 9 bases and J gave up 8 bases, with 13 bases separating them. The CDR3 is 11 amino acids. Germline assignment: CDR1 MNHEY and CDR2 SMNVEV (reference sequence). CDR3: CASRKNEGYTF. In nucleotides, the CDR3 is TGTGCCAGTAGAAAAAATGAGGGCTACACCTTC.

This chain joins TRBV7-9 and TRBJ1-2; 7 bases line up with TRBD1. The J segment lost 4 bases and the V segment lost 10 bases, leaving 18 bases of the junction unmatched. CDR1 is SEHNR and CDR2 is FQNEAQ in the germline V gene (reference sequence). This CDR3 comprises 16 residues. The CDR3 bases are TGTGCCACCGACTCCCGACACAGGGGCCCTCTCTATGGCTACACCTTC. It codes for CATDSRHRGPLYGYTF.

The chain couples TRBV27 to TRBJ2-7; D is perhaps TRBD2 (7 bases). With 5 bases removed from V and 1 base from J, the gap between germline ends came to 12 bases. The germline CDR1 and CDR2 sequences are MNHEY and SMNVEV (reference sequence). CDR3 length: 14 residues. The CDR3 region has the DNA TGTGCCAGCAGTCGGGGGGCGGGGTCCTACGAGCAGTACTTC. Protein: CASSRGAGSYEQYF.

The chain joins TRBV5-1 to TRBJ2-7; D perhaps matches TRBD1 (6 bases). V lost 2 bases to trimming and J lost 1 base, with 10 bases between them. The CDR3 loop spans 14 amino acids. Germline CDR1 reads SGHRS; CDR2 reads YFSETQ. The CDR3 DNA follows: TGCGCCAGCAGCTTACGGACAGATTCCTACGAGCAGTACTTC. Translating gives CASSLRTDSYEQYF.

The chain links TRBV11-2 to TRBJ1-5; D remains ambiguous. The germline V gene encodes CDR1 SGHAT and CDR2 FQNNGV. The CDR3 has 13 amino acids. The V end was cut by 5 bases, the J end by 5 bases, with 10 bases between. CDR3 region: CASSRYGDQPQHF. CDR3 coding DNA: TGTGCCAGCAGCAGGTACGGGGATCAGCCCCAGCATTTT.

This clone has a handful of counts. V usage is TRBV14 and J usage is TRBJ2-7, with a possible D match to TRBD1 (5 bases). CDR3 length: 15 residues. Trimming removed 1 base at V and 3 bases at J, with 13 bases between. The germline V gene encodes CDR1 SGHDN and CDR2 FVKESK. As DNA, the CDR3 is TGTGCCAGCAGCCAAGGAATAGGGGTTTTCTACGAGCAGTACTTC. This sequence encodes CASSQGIGVFYEQYF.